The clone carrying this T cell receptor beta chain was counted many times. Its antigen remains unknown. Unique molecular identifiers were attached to individual cDNA molecules during library preparation. The authors' processing: A per-sample median of approximately 87,000 TCRs was observed, with counts ranging from roughly 20,000 to 690,600. In TCRdb, the RACE reads were re-called with MiXCR into one record per CDR3 protein. TCRdb, not the original authors, processed these V and J calls. The sample carries about 50,000 distinct CDR3 sequences, about 3.9% recorded once. Germline-derived CDR1 and CDR2 are MDHEN and SYDVKM. V was cut by 2 bases and J by 2 bases, with 12 bases left in between. The CDR3 loop spans 15 amino acids. These data originate in a study of human T cells and chemical hapten exposure. About the research overall: TCR yields per sample varied mostly from small pooled library volume differences.

Time point given: healthy volunteer bleed at 2 weeks. Total RNA was isolated from unfractionated whole blood. Study-wide findings and caveats: DPC sensitization produced no change in TCRs with frequency above 1 in 1000.

The receptor comes from a female donor in good health. Some clones in this sample may be carry-over from other donors' samples. The sample consisted of whole blood. The rearrangement uses TRBV28 and TRBJ1-1; D gene unclear. Written as DNA, the CDR3 is TGTGCCAGCAGTTTAAATCCAGCAATTAACACTGAAGCTTTCTTT. Translated: CASSLNPAINTEAFF.